The 4 T cell receptor beta chains below all came from one sample that was sequenced in a study of blood T cell repertoires in COVID-19. Method: immunoSEQ multiplex PCR; TCRdb's copy keeps in-frame clones and lacks some. Here the sample spans about 110,000 clones, around 88% being singletons. The sample was peripheral blood. These TCRs come from a woman between 45 and 60 years old with active or convalescent COVID-19.

This sequence joins TRBV7-9 and TRBJ2-5; 7 nucleotides line up with TRBD2. The CDR3 consists of 15 residues. The junction had 6 bases not matched to a gene; V was cut back by 3 bases and J by 2 bases. CDR1 is SEHNR and CDR2 is FQNEAQ in the germline V gene (reference sequence). For the CDR3, the DNA is TGTGCCAGCAGCTTGGGGCGGGAGAGACAAGAGACCCAGTACTTC. This sequence encodes CASSLGRERQETQYF.

This clone was picked up a small number of times. The chain links TRBV5-1 to TRBJ2-7; 7 positions match TRBD1. Trimming removed 0 bases from V and 3 bases from J; junction bases left unmatched: 3. CDR1 is SGHRS, CDR2 YFSETQ, per germline. There are 14 residues in the CDR3. DNA for the CDR3: TGCGCCAGCAGCTTGGGGGACAGAGGCTACGAGCAGTACTTC. Its protein is CASSLGDRGYEQYF.

This clone was seen a few times. This rearrangement joins TRBV21-1 to TRBJ1-5. TRBV21-1 is annotated as a pseudogene. The CDR3 loop spans 18 amino acids. The CDR3 DNA is TGTGCCAGCAGCAGGAAACATCTCCGGGCGTGGGGGGATCAGCCCCAGCATTTT. It translates to CASSRKHLRAWGDQPQHF.

V gene TRBV7-9 combines with J gene TRBJ2-3; the match to TRBD1 covers 11 bases. CDR1 SEHNR and CDR2 FQNEAQ come from the germline V gene (reference sequence). This CDR3 spans 16 amino acids. J lost 2 bases, V lost 5 bases, and 6 bases had no gene match. The CDR3 nucleotides are TGTGCCAGCAGCGCGGGGACAGGGGGGTACACAGATACGCAGTATTTT. This encodes CASSAGTGGYTDTQYF.